The sequence of this TCR beta chain was determined in a study of cytomegalovirus exposure and HLA in healthy donors. Study-wide results and limits: The majority of CMV-associated TCR beta chains were reported as apparently HLA-restricted in a later analysis. V segments that were indistinguishable, TRBV6-2 and TRBV6-3 among them, were omitted from analysis. It was around 160 TCR beta chains that were listed as cytomegalovirus-associated.

To note about this clone: Its specificity is unknown.

With 5 bases removed from V and 8 bases from J, the gap between germline ends came to 18 bases. The length of the CDR3 is 13 residues. Germline CDR1 and CDR2: GTSNPN and SVGIG (reference sequence). PCR involved 60 Vbeta and 13 Jbeta primers. TCRdb keeps only in-frame clones here, not all; method: immunoSEQ multiplex PCR. Of under 250,000 clones in the sample, 65% to 85% were seen once. The TCR was taken from a boy between 2 and 10 years old in good health and CMV-seronegative. V is TRBV30 and J is TRBJ1-2, with D uncertain. The sample consisted of PBMCs. The CDR3 region has the DNA TGTGCCTGGGCTAGCCTCGGGTATCGGGGCTACACCTTC. This gives the protein CAWASLGYRGYTF.